This T cell receptor beta chain was recorded in a study of blood T cell repertoires in COVID-19. The CDR3 covers 13 residues. Germline-derived CDR1 and CDR2 are LGHDT and YNNKEL (reference sequence). Trimming took off 3 bases at V and 4 bases at J, with 6 bases between the two ends. The method was immunoSEQ multiplex PCR; TCRdb's version includes in-frame clones alone and lacks a portion of them. The table lists about 260,000 clones, 70% to 85% of them singletons. This TCR derives from an elderly woman with acute or convalescent COVID-19. Sequenced input: peripheral blood. The chain employs TRBV3-1 (or the pseudogene TRBV3-2) and TRBJ2-2; D remains ambiguous. CDR3: CASSHLVTGELFF. As DNA, the CDR3 is TGTGCCAGCAGCCACCTCGTCACCGGGGAGCTGTTTTTT.